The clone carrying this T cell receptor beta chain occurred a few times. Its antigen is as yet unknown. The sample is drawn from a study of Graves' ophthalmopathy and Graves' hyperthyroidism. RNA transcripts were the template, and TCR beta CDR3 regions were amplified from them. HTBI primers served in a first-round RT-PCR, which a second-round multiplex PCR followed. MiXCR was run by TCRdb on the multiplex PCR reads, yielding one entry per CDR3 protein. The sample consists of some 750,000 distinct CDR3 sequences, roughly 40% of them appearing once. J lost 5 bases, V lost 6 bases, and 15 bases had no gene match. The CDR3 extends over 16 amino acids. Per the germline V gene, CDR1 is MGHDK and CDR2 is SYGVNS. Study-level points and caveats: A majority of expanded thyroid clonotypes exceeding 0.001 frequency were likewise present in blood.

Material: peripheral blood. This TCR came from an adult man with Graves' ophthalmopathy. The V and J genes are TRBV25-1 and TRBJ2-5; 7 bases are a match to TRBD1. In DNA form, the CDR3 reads TGTGCCAGCAGCCGCAGACAGGGTGCAGTACCGGAGACCCAGTACTTC. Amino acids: CASSRRQGAVPETQYF.